The 14 T cell receptor beta chains given below trace back to one sample, sequenced in a study of cytomegalovirus exposure and HLA in healthy donors. PCR used 60 Vbeta primers and 13 Jbeta primers. Clones were read by immunoSEQ multiplex PCR, and TCRdb kept only the in-frame ones, dropping some. Here the sample table reports roughly 40,000 clones. Source material: PBMCs. The receptors stem from a male donor in good health and CMV-seronegative.

The CDR3 loop is CASSLDRAGYGYTF. The CDR3 nucleotides are TGTGCCAGCAGCCTCGACAGGGCGGGCTATGGCTACACCTTC. The chain has TRBV6-1 and TRBJ1-2, with 7 nucleotides matching TRBD1. Germline-derived CDR1 and CDR2 are MNHNS and SASEGT. CDR3 size: 14 residues. Trimming at V came to 6 bases and at J to 4 bases, leaving 8 bases not matched to a gene.

The rearrangement uses TRBV28 and TRBJ2-1; 8 bases are shared with TRBD2. The CDR3 sequence is 12 residues long. J gave up 4 bases and V 11 bases, and 4 bases lay outside the gene matches. The germline V gene encodes CDR1 MDHEN and CDR2 SYDVKM. The CDR3 reads CAASGPYNEQFF. The CDR3 DNA sequence: TGTGCCGCTAGCGGGCCTTACAATGAGCAGTTCTTC.

The chain joins TRBV28 to TRBJ1-5; the match to TRBD1 covers 9 bases. The V gene's germline CDR1 is MDHEN and CDR2 SYDVKM. The CDR3 is 15 residues long. The ends lost 3 bases at V and 6 bases at J; junction bases unmatched: 6. The CDR3 bases are TGTGCCAGCAGTTTGGGACAGGGAGGCGTTCAGCCCCAGCATTTT. This codes for CASSLGQGGVQPQHF. The entire variable domain, with the rest obtained from reference TRBV28 and TRBJ1-5, is as follows: DVKVTQSSRYLVKRTGEKVFLECVQDMDHENMFWYRQDPGLGLRLIYFSYDVKMKEKGDIPEGYSVSREKKERFSLILESASTNQTSMYLCASSLGQGGVQPQHFGDGTRLSIL.

This chain joins TRBV10-3 and TRBJ2-7; D might be TRBD2 (6 bases). Trimming stripped 3 bases from V and 7 bases from J, with 13 bases between. The CDR3 contains 13 residues. Germline values: CDR1 ENHRY, CDR2 SYGVKD. This chain's CDR3 is CAISDGPEGEQYF. CDR3 DNA: TGTGCCATCAGTGACGGCCCGGAGGGTGAGCAGTACTTC.

The CDR3 DNA reads as TGTGCCACCAGCAGAGAGGGGAGCACGTACGACGAGCAGTACTTC. Translated: CATSREGSTYDEQYF. J is TRBJ2-7 and V is TRBV15; tentatively, D is TRBD2 (5 bases). Between the trimmed V and J ends, which lost 0 bases and 5 bases, there was a span of 14 bases. Germline V gene lookup returns CDR1 LNHNV and CDR2 YYDKDF (reference sequence). CDR3 length equals 15 residues.

J is TRBJ2-1 and V is TRBV18; 9 positions agree with TRBD2. This CDR3 region has 14 residues. CDR1 and CDR2 from the germline V gene are KGHSH and LQKENI. J lost 5 bases, V lost 5 bases, and 4 bases had no gene match. CDR3 coding DNA: TGTGCCAGCTCATCGGCTAGCGGGAACAATGAGCAGTTCTTC. The encoded protein is CASSSASGNNEQFF. Together with reference TRBV18 and TRBJ2-1, the CDR3 gives the full variable domain: NAGVMQNPRHLVRRRGQEARLRCSPMKGHSHVYWYRQLPEEGLKFMVYLQKENIIDESGMPKERFSAEFPKEGPSILRIQQVVRGDSAAYFCASSSASGNNEQFFGPGTRLTVL.

V and J are TRBV6-5 and TRBJ2-1; TRBD2 aligns across 14 bases. Trimming cost V 2 bases and J 6 bases; bases outside gene matches: 0. In germline, CDR1 is MNHEY, CDR2 SVGAGI. This CDR3 contains 15 residues. The CDR3 sequence: CASSYGTSGSNEQFF. The CDR3 DNA follows: TGTGCCAGCAGTTACGGGACTAGCGGGAGCAATGAGCAGTTCTTC.

The chain carries TRBV7-2 and TRBJ1-4; tentatively, D is TRBD1 (5 bases). CDR1 and CDR2 (germline): SGHTA, FQGNSA. The CDR3 has 16 residues. V was cut by 4 bases and J by 4 bases, with 16 bases left in between. The CDR3 is CASSSTGDLSNEKLFF. The CDR3, as DNA: TGTGCCAGCAGCTCCACGGGGGACCTAAGTAATGAAAAACTGTTTTTT.

On this clone itself: One end of the junction fails to match germline, which may point to a read error. J is TRBJ1-5 and V is TRBV27, with D uncertain. CDR1 is MNHEY and CDR2 is SMNVEV in the germline V gene (reference sequence). The CDR3 runs to 12 residues. The CDR3 DNA reads TGTGCCAGCGGGCCTAGCGATCAGCCCCAGCATTTT. This translates into CASGPSDQPQHF.

The chain combines TRBV19 with TRBJ1-5; D is undetermined. This CDR3 has 15 amino acids. Germline V gene lookup returns CDR1 LNHDA and CDR2 SQIVND (reference sequence). V was pared by 6 bases and J by 1 base, with 13 bases between. The CDR3 here is CASRPAPGSNQPQHF. CDR3 in DNA: TGTGCCAGTAGACCCGCGCCGGGGAGCAATCAGCCCCAGCATTTT.

The V gene is TRBV10-3, the J gene TRBJ2-1, with TRBD2 as a possible D gene (5 bases). In germline, CDR1 is ENHRY, CDR2 SYGVKD. CDR3 size: 16 residues. Trimming pared 0 bases from V and 0 bases from J, leaving 9 bases between. CDR3 sequence: CAISESLGSSYNEQFF. For the CDR3, the DNA is TGTGCCATCAGTGAGTCACTAGGTAGCTCCTACAATGAGCAGTTCTTC.

The genes are TRBV5-6 and TRBJ2-2, with 9 bases matching TRBD2. V trimming: 2 bases; J trimming: 1 base; junction bases outside the gene matches: 6. CDR3 length equals 17 residues. CDR1 SGHDT and CDR2 YYEEEE come from the germline V gene. CDR3 in amino acids: CASSLLAGAMNTGELFF. The CDR3 region has the DNA TGTGCCAGCAGCTTATTAGCGGGAGCGATGAACACCGGGGAGCTGTTTTTT.

As for this clone: The same CDR3 is also encoded by other DNA sequences in this sample. The genes are TRBV18 and TRBJ2-7, with TRBD1 matching 7 bases. Germline V gene sequence: CDR1 KGHSH, CDR2 LQKENI. V shed 3 bases, J shed 3 bases, and the junction held 5 bases outside the gene matches. The CDR3 covers 14 residues. DNA of the CDR3: TGTGCCAGCTCACCCCCAGGGGACAGCTACGAGCAGTACTTC. Its translation: CASSPPGDSYEQYF.

The chain carries TRBV14 and TRBJ1-3; TRBD1 aligns across 7 bases. Losses at the gene ends were 3 bases for V and 0 bases for J; bases not matched to a gene: 2. The CDR3 loop spans 15 amino acids. The germline V gene encodes CDR1 SGHDN and CDR2 FVKESK. Here the CDR3 reads CASSQDRLSGNTIYF. CDR3 bases: TGTGCCAGCAGCCAGGACAGGCTCTCTGGAAACACCATATATTTT.